This passage covers 24 T cell receptor beta chains from one sample sequenced in a study of T cell changes during pregnancy in multiple sclerosis. The assay was immunoSEQ multiplex PCR, and TCRdb's table has in-frame clones only and misses some. The sample carries around 66,000 clones, 90% to 95% recorded once. This sample comprised peripheral blood, obtained in the third trimester of pregnancy. Receptor source: a female donor in good health, enrolled as a control in a pregnancy study.

The V and J genes are TRBV4-2 and TRBJ2-6; TRBD1 matches at 7 bases. Germline CDR1 LGHNA, CDR2 YNFKEQ. The ends lost 6 bases at V and 2 bases at J; junction bases unmatched: 4. This CDR3 is 15 amino acids long. The DNA for the CDR3 is TGTGCCAGCAGACGACAGGGCGCTGGGGCCAACGTCCTGACTTTC. As protein: CASRRQGAGANVLTF.

This chain uses TRBV5-8 with TRBJ2-7; possibly TRBD2 for D (5 bases). This CDR3 is built from 13 residues. V was trimmed by 1 base and J by 2 bases, leaving 7 bases between them. CDR1 is SGHTS and CDR2 is YDEGEE in the germline V gene. CDR3 nucleotide sequence: TGTGCCAGCAGCTTGACTAGTACCTACGAGCAGTACTTC. Translated: CASSLTSTYEQYF.

The chain has TRBV7-3 and TRBJ2-2, with D tentatively TRBD2 (6 bases). The germline gives CDR1 SGHTA, CDR2 FQGTGA. The CDR3 consists of 13 residues. V was clipped by 5 bases and J by 4 bases, with 8 bases between them. This CDR3 is CASSEEGTGELFF. DNA of the CDR3: TGTGCCAGCAGCGAGGAGGGCACCGGGGAGCTGTTTTTT.

V usage is TRBV10-3 and J usage is TRBJ1-5, with TRBD1 as a possible D gene (5 bases). This CDR3 has 12 residues. Germline V gene sequence: CDR1 ENHRY, CDR2 SYGVKD. V was clipped by 7 bases and J by 7 bases, with 11 bases between them. The CDR3 bases are TGTGCCATCAAAGGAGACAGACAGCCCCAGCATTTT. This codes for CAIKGDRQPQHF.

The DNA of the CDR3 is TGTGCTAGTGGTGTATATGATGAGCAGTTCTTC. This codes for CASGVYDEQFF. The V call is TRBV12-5, the J call TRBJ2-1; D is unclear. Germline V lookup: CDR1 LGHNT, CDR2 FRNRAP. This CDR3 region has 11 residues. Between the trimmed V and J ends, which lost 5 bases and 8 bases, there was a span of 7 bases.

The J gene is TRBJ1-1, the V gene TRBV28; D is ambiguous. Trimming left V 11 bases short and J 4 bases short, with 14 bases between. Per germline, CDR1 MDHEN and CDR2 SYDVKM. The CDR3 covers 12 residues. For the CDR3, the DNA is TGTGCCTCCGAAAAGGGAGGCACTGAAGCTTTCTTT. Its protein product is CASEKGGTEAFF.

This chain joins TRBV5-1 and TRBJ2-7; 7 bases are shared with TRBD1. The J segment lost 3 bases and the V segment lost 1 base, leaving 19 bases of the junction unmatched. There are 19 residues in the CDR3. Germline lookup yields CDR1 SGHRS and CDR2 YFSETQ. The DNA of the CDR3 is TGCGCCAGCAGCTTGACCAGCGAGAGAATACGGGACAGAAACTACGAGCAGTACTTC. Protein: CASSLTSERIRDRNYEQYF.

This sequence joins TRBV6-1 and TRBJ2-2; tentative D call: TRBD2 (6 bases). Germline assignment: CDR1 MNHNS and CDR2 SASEGT. The CDR3 covers 13 residues. V lost 6 bases, J lost 6 bases, and 11 bases lay in between. The CDR3 region has the DNA TGTGCCAGCAGCGCCATAGCGGCCGGGGAGCTGTTTTTT. This sequence encodes CASSAIAAGELFF.

The chain couples TRBV6-1 to TRBJ2-7, with D possibly being TRBD2 (6 bases). CDR1 MNHNS and CDR2 SASEGT come from the germline V gene. The CDR3 extends over 15 amino acids. V lost 4 bases to trimming and J lost 0 bases, with 13 bases between them. CDR3 sequence: CASSVGRMSSYEQYF. CDR3 DNA: TGTGCCAGCAGTGTTGGGAGGATGAGCTCCTACGAGCAGTACTTC.

This chain links TRBV6-5 with TRBJ2-5; D might be TRBD2 (5 bases). This CDR3 spans 14 amino acids. V was pared by 7 bases and J by 1 base, with 13 bases between. Germline V lookup: CDR1 MNHEY, CDR2 SVGAGI. In DNA form, the CDR3 reads TGTGCCAGCACCACACGGGGTTTCCAAGAGACCCAGTACTTC. This sequence encodes CASTTRGFQETQYF.

This chain uses TRBV9 with TRBJ2-3; tentatively, D is TRBD1 (5 bases). V gave up 0 bases and J gave up 6 bases, with 8 bases separating them. The CDR3 length is 13 residues. Germline-derived CDR1 and CDR2 are SGDLS and YYNGEE. The CDR3 DNA reads TGTGCCAGCAGCGTAGACAGGTTTGATACGCAGTATTTT. It yields the protein CASSVDRFDTQYF. Using reference TRBV9 and TRBJ2-3 for the parts outside the CDR3, the full variable domain is DSGVTQTPKHLITATGQRVTLRCSPRSGDLSVYWYQQSLDQGLQFLIQYYNGEERAKGNILERFSAQQFPDLHSELNLSSLELGDSALYFCASSVDRFDTQYFGPGTRLTVL.

This clone showed up just a few times. The gene calls are TRBV6-1 and TRBJ1-1, with D possibly being TRBD1 (6 bases). The CDR3 totals 13 residues. Germline V lookup: CDR1 MNHNS, CDR2 SASEGT. Deletions cut 3 bases from V and 8 bases from J, with 13 bases between. As DNA, the CDR3 is TGTGCCAGCAGTGAGCTCAGGGGCCAGGAAGCTTTCTTT. It is translated as CASSELRGQEAFF.

The genes are TRBV28 and TRBJ1-1; 7 bases map to TRBD1. With 2 bases clipped from V and 5 bases from J, the junction kept 2 bases outside the gene matches. The CDR3 extends over 13 amino acids. In germline, CDR1 is MDHEN, CDR2 SYDVKM. As DNA, the CDR3 is TGTGCCAGCAGTTTAAAGGGGGCAACTGAAGCTTTCTTT. It yields the protein CASSLKGATEAFF.

The gene calls are TRBV25-1 and TRBJ2-7, with D possibly matching TRBD2 (7 bases). Germline V gene data show CDR1 as MGHDK and CDR2 as SYGVNS. The CDR3 runs 17 residues. V lost 10 bases, J lost 0 bases, and 25 bases lay in between. In DNA form, the CDR3 reads TGTGCCACCCGGGGGCTAGCGGAAAGTTATGGCTCCTACGAGCAGTACTTC. This gives the protein CATRGLAESYGSYEQYF.

This chain links TRBV9 with TRBJ2-7, with a tentative D call TRBD2 (5 bases). Germline CDR1 and CDR2: SGDLS and YYNGEE. V lost 4 bases, J lost 2 bases, and 13 bases lay in between. This CDR3 has 14 residues. Written as DNA, the CDR3 is TGTGCCAGCAGCCCCTACCCGGGGACCTACGAGCAGTACTTC. Translated: CASSPYPGTYEQYF.

This chain uses TRBV6-6 with TRBJ1-1; a possible D gene is TRBD1 (5 bases). Germline V CDR1 and CDR2: MNHNY, SVGAGI (reference sequence). V was clipped by 5 bases and J by 13 bases, with 17 bases between them. The CDR3 is 12 residues long. The CDR3 is CASSPRQWGDFF. The CDR3 DNA sequence: TGTGCCAGCAGTCCCAGACAGTGGGGGGATTTCTTT.

The chain employs TRBV19 and TRBJ2-7; possibly TRBD2 for D (5 bases). This CDR3 contains 15 residues. Germline V CDR1 and CDR2: LNHDA, SQIVND (reference sequence). V lost 5 bases and J lost 2, with 16 bases in between. CDR3 DNA sequence: TGTGCCAGTAGTGACCCACAAGTCGGGACCTACGAGCAGTACTTC. This codes for CASSDPQVGTYEQYF.

This clone was detected once. V gene TRBV6-6 combines with J gene TRBJ1-4; tentative D call: TRBD1 (5 bases). CDR3 size: 15 residues. Trimming removed 1 base at V and 6 bases at J, with 12 bases between. The germline gives CDR1 MNHNY, CDR2 SVGAGI (reference sequence). CDR3: CASSYFQGGDEKLFF. CDR3 DNA sequence: TGTGCCAGCAGTTACTTTCAGGGTGGGGATGAAAAACTGTTTTTT.

This clone has a handful of counts. This rearrangement joins TRBV30 to TRBJ1-2; D not certain. Germline lookup yields CDR1 GTSNPN and CDR2 SVGIG (reference sequence). Trimming stripped 1 base from V and 12 bases from J, with 9 bases between. The CDR3 is made up of 10 amino acids. CDR3 DNA sequence: TGTGCCTGGAGTGGAGGGAGGCACACCTTC. Translation: CAWSGGRHTF. The whole variable domain, remainder taken from reference TRBV30 and TRBJ1-2, is SQTIHQWPATLVQPVGSPLSLECTVEGTSNPNLYWYRQAAGRGLQLLFYSVGIGQISSEVPQNLSASRPQDRQFILSSKKLLLSDSGFYLCAWSGGRHTFGSGTRLTVV.

The chain uses TRBV6-6 and TRBJ1-2, with D unresolved. Looked up from germline, CDR1 is MNHNY and CDR2 is SVGAGI (reference sequence). There are 14 residues in the CDR3. Written as DNA, the CDR3 is TGTGCAACTTTCGACACGCCAAGAGACTATGGCTACACCTTC. This sequence encodes CATFDTPRDYGYTF.

The rearrangement uses TRBV27 and TRBJ1-2; 9 bases fit TRBD1. J was trimmed by 1 base and V by 3 bases; bases with no gene match: 0. The CDR3 is 14 residues long. Per germline, CDR1 MNHEY and CDR2 SMNVEV (reference sequence). CDR3 coding DNA: TGTGCCAGCAGTTTGGGACAGGGTAACTATGGCTACACCTTC. Residues: CASSLGQGNYGYTF.

The chain couples TRBV19 to TRBJ2-1; TRBD2 aligns across 9 bases. This CDR3 comprises 15 residues. The germline V gene encodes CDR1 LNHDA and CDR2 SQIVND (reference sequence). The junction had 6 bases not matched to a gene; V was cut back by 3 bases and J by 6 bases. The CDR3 DNA sequence: TGTGCCAGTAGTATTCGGGATAGCGGGAGCAATGAGCAGTTCTTC. This sequence encodes CASSIRDSGSNEQFF.

The J gene is TRBJ2-3, the V gene TRBV27; a weak D match, TRBD1 (5 bases). The CDR3 has 16 amino acids. V was pared by 7 bases and J by 0 bases, with 17 bases between. From germline, CDR1 is MNHEY and CDR2 SMNVEV (reference sequence). Here the CDR3 DNA reads TGTGCCAGCACCACAGGTTTGATTACTAGCACAGATACGCAGTATTTT. Amino acids: CASTTGLITSTDTQYF.

The J gene is TRBJ1-1, the V gene TRBV28, with D unresolved. This CDR3 region has 12 residues. Trimming left V 8 bases short and J 4 bases short, with 11 bases between. Looked up from germline, CDR1 is MDHEN and CDR2 is SYDVKM. In nucleotides, the CDR3 is TGTGCCAGCCGCTACGGGAGCACTGAAGCTTTCTTT. It translates to CASRYGSTEAFF.